Sequencing of this T cell receptor beta chain was carried out in a study of T cells after yellow fever vaccination. Study context: Where fractions had low cell numbers, libraries were prepared from them with the SMART-Seq v4 Ultra Low Input RNA kit. Study-wide points: Within FACS-sorted repertoires, abundant clonotypes contaminating from the bulk population could be present.

Synthesis of TCR cDNA relied on 5'RACE template switching, which attached a universal primer site and UMIs. Each CDR3 protein is one row after TCRdb ran MiXCR on the 5' RACE reads. The data hold about 340,000 distinct CDR3 sequences, with 9.5% to 15% observed a single time. This clonotype came up a few times. What it binds is not known. Germline CDR1 reads LGHNA; CDR2 reads YSLEER. The CDR3 totals 15 residues. V lost 0 bases and J 6 bases, leaving 12 bases between the germline ends. This chain uses TRBV4-3 with TRBJ1-5; D ambiguous. This material consisted of CD4+ T cells sorted from PBMCs, taken 15 days after the yellow fever booster vaccination. The sequence was collected from a man in his late teens or twenties who received the YFV17D yellow fever vaccine. The CDR3 DNA is TGCGCCAGCAGCCAAGAACCCACAGACTCTCAGCCCCAGCATTTT. The encoded protein is CASSQEPTDSQPQHF.